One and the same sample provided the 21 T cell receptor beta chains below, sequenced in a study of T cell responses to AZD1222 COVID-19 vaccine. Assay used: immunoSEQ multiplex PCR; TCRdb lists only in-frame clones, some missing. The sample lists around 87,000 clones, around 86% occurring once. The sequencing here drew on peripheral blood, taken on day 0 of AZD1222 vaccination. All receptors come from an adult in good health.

CDR3 coding DNA: TGTGCCAGCAGTGACAGTATTGAGCATTCACCCCTCCACTTT. Its protein is CASSDSIEHSPLHF. The chain combines TRBV6-4 with TRBJ1-6; D is ambiguous. Germline V gene data show CDR1 as MRHNA and CDR2 as SNTAGT. The CDR3 covers 14 residues. V gave up 2 bases and J gave up 8 bases, with 10 bases separating them.

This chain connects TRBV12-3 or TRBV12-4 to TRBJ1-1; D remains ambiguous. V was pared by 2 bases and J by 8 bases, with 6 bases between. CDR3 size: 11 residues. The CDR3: CASSLRREAFF. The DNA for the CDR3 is TGTGCCAGCAGTTTACGGCGGGAAGCTTTCTTT.

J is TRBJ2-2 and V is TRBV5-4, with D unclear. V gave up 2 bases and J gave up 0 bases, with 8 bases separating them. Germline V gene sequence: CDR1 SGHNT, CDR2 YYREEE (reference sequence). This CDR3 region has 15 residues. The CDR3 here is CASSLTSPNTGELFF. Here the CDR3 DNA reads TGTGCCAGCAGCTTAACCAGTCCGAACACCGGGGAGCTGTTTTTT.

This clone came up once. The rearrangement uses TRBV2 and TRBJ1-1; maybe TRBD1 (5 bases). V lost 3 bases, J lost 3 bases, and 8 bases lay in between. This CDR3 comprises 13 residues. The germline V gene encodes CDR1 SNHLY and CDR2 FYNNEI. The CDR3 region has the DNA TGTGCCAGCAGTGATTACAGGTACACTGAAGCTTTCTTT. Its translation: CASSDYRYTEAFF. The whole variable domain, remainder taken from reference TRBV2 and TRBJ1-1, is EPEVTQTPSHQVTQMGQEVILRCVPISNHLYFYWYRQILGQKVEFLVSFYNNEISEKSEIFDDQFSVERPDGSNFTLKIRSTKLEDSAMYFCASSDYRYTEAFFGQGTRLTVV.

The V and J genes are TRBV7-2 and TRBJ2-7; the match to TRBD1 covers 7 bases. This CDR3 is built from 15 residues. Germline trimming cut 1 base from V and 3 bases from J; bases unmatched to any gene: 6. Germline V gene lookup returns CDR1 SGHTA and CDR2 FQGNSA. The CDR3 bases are TGTGCCAGCAGCTTAGGGATGGGACAGCTCTACGAGCAGTACTTC. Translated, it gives CASSLGMGQLYEQYF.

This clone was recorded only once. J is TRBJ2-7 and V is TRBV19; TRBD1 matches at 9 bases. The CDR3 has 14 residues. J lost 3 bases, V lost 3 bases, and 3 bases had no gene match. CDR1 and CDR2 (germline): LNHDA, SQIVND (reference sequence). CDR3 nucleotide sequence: TGTGCCAGTAGTATGCGGGACAGGGTCTACGAGCAGTACTTC. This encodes CASSMRDRVYEQYF.

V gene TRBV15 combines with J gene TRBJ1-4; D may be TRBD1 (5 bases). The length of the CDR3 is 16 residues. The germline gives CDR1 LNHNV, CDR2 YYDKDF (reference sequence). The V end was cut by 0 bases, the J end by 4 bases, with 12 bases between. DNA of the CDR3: TGTGCCACCAGCAGAGATTTGGGGGGGAGTAATGAAAAACTGTTTTTT. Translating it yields CATSRDLGGSNEKLFF.

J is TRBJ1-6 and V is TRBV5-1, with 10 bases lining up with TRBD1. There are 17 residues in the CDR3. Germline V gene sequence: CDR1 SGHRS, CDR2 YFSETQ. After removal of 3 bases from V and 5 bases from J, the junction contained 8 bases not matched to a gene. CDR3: CASSSLPGTGDNSPLHF. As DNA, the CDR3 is TGCGCCAGCAGCTCCCTCCCCGGGACAGGGGATAATTCACCCCTCCACTTT.

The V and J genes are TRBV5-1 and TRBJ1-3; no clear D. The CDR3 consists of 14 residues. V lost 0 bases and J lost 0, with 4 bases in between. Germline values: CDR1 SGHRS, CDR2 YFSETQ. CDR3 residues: CASSLASSGNTIYF. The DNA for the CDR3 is TGCGCCAGCAGCTTGGCTAGCTCTGGAAACACCATATATTTT.

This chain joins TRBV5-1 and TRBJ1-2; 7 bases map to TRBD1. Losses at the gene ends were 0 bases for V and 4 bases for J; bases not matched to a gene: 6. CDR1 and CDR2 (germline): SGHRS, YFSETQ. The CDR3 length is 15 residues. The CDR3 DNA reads TGCGCCAGCAGCTTGGACAGGGGTCTGGGCTATGGCTACACCTTC. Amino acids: CASSLDRGLGYGYTF.

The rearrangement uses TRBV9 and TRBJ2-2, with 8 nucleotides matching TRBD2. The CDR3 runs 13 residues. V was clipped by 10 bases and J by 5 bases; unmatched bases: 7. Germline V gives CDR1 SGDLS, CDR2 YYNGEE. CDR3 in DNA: TGTGCCTCCAGCAGACTAGCGACCGGGGAGCTGTTTTTT. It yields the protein CASSRLATGELFF.

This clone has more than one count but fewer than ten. CDR3 sequence (DNA): TGTGCCAGCAGCCAAGTCCGATCAGATACGCAGTATTTT. It translates to CASSQVRSDTQYF. This chain connects TRBV3-1 (or the pseudogene TRBV3-2) to TRBJ2-3; D call uncertain. Germline V lookup: CDR1 LGHDT, CDR2 YNNKEL (reference sequence). Trimming cost V 1 base and J 4 bases, with 6 bases left between them. The CDR3 runs 13 residues.

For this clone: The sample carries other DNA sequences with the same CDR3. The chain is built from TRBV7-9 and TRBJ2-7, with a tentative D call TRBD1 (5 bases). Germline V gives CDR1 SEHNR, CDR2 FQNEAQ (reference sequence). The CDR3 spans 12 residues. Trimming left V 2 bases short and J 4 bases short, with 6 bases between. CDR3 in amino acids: CASSLQGYEQYF. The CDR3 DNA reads TGTGCCAGCAGCTTACAGGGTTACGAGCAGTACTTC.

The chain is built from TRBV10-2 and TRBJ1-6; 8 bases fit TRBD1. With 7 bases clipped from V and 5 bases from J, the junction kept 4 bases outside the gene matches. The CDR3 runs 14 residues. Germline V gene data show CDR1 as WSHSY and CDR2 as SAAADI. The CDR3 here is CASTRDRHNSPLHF. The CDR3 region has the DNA TGCGCCAGCACCCGGGACAGGCATAATTCACCCCTCCACTTT.

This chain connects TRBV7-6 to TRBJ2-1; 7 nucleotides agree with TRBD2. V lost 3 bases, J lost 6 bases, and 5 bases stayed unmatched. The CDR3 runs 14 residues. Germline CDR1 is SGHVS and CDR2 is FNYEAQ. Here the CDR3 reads CASSLFRTSNEQFF. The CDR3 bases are TGTGCCAGCAGCTTGTTTCGGACTAGCAATGAGCAGTTCTTC. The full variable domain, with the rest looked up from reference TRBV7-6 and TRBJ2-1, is GAGVSQSPRYKVTKRGQDVALRCDPISGHVSLYWYRQALGQGPEFLTYFNYEAQQDKSGLPNDRFSAERPEGSISTLTIQRTEQRDSAMYRCASSLFRTSNEQFFGPGTRLTVL.

This CDR3 is CASSGLAGGYTGELFF. Written as DNA, the CDR3 is TGTGCCAGCAGTGGGCTAGCGGGGGGGTACACCGGGGAGCTGTTTTTT. The J gene is TRBJ2-2, the V gene TRBV2; 12 bases are a match to TRBD2. The CDR3 sequence is 16 residues long. The germline V gene has CDR1 SNHLY and CDR2 FYNNEI. With 4 bases clipped from V and 3 bases from J, the junction kept 3 bases outside the gene matches.

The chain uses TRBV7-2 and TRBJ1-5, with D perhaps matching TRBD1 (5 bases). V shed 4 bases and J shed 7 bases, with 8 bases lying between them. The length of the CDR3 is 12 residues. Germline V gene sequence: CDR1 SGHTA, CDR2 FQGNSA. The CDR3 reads CASSYPGQPQHF. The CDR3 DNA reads TGTGCCAGCAGCTATCCAGGGCAGCCCCAGCATTTT.

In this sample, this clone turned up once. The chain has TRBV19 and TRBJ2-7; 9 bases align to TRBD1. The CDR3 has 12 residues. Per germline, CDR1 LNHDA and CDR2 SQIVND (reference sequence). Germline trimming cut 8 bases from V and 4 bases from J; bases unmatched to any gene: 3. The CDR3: CASWDRAYEQYF. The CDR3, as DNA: TGTGCCAGTTGGGACAGGGCTTACGAGCAGTACTTC.

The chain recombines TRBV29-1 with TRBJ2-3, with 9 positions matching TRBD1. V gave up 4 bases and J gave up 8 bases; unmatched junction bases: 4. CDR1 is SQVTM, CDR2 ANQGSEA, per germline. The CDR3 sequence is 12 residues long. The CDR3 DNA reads TGCAGCGTTGGGACAGGGGAGGGTACGCAGTATTTT. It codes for CSVGTGEGTQYF.

DNA for the CDR3: TGTGCCAGCAGTAAACAGGGACCCTACGAGCAGTACTTC. Its translation is CASSKQGPYEQYF. The V and J genes are TRBV28 and TRBJ2-7; TRBD1 might be the D (6 bases). V was shortened by 5 bases and J by 2 bases, with 10 bases between the two germline ends. This CDR3 region has 13 residues. Germline CDR1 is MDHEN and CDR2 is SYDVKM.

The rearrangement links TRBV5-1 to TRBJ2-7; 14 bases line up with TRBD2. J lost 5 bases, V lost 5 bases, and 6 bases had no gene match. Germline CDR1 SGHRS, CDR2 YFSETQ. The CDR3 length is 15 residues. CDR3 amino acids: CASREGLAGANEQYF. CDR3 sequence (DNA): TGCGCCAGCAGGGAGGGACTAGCGGGAGCTAACGAGCAGTACTTC.